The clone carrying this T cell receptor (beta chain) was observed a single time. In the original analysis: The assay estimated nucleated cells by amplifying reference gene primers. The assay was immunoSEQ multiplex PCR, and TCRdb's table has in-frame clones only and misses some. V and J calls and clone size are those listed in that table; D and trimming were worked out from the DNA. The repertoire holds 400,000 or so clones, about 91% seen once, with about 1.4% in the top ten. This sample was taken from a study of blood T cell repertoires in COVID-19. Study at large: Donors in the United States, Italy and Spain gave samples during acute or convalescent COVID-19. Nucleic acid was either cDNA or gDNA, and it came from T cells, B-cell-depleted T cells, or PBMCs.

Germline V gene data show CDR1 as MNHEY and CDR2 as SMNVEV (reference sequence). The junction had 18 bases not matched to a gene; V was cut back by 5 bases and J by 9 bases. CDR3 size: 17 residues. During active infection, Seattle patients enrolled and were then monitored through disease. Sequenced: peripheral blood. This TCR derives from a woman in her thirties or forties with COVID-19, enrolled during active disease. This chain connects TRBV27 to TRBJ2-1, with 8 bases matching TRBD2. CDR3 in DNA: TGTGCCAGCAGTCCCTGGGGTAGCGGGAATGCCTGGGGTGAGCAGTTCTTC. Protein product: CASSPWGSGNAWGEQFF.